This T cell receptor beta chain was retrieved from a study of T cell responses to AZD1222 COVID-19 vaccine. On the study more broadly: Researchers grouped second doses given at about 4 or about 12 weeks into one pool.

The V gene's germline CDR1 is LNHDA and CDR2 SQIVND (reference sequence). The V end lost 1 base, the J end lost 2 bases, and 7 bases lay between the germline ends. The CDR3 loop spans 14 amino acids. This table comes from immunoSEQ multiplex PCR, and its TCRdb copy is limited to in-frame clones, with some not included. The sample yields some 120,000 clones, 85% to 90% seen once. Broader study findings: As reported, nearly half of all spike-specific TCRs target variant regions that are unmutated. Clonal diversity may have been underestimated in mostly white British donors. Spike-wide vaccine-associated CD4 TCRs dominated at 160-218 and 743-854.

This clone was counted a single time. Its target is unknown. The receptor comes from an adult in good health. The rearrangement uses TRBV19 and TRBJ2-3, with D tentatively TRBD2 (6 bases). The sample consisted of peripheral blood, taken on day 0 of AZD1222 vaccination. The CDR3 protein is CASSIGRATDTQYF. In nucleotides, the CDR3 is TGTGCCAGTAGTATAGGGAGGGCCACAGATACGCAGTATTTT.